The present TCR beta chain was sequenced within a study of cytomegalovirus exposure and HLA in healthy donors. Study at large: The platform used for the roughly 110 validation repertoires matched that of the approximately 670 first-cohort repertoires, a later analysis reported.

Broader study findings: As confirmed in vitro, a few CMV-associated chains were specific for CMV antigens. Associated with cytomegalovirus, according to the listing, were around 160 TCR beta chains. It was reported that the classifier diagnosed cytomegalovirus status with high specificity and sensitivity in both the original and validation cohorts.

TCRdb's table, derived via immunoSEQ multiplex PCR, lists solely in-frame clones and lacks some. The repertoire holds under 250,000 clones, with around nine tenths as singletons. There are 13 residues in the CDR3. Germline loops: CDR1 SGDLS, CDR2 YYNGEE. V gave up 5 bases and J gave up 4 bases, with 10 bases separating them. Comment on this clone: Its matching antigen is unknown.

Sequencing was done on a sample of PBMCs. V and J are TRBV9 and TRBJ1-3; TRBD1 is a possible D gene (5 bases). The TCR sequence derives from a man younger than 35 in good health and CMV-seronegative. The CDR3: CASRQEEGNTIYF. In nucleotides, the CDR3 is TGTGCCAGCAGACAGGAAGAAGGAAACACCATATATTTT.